The clone carrying this T cell receptor beta chain was seen a single time. What it binds is not known. The identical CDR3 is also encoded by other nucleotide sequences in the sample. TCRdb's copy holds only in-frame clones and misses some; the assay was immunoSEQ multiplex PCR. Of 73,000 or so clones in the sample, around 84% are singletons; the top ten hold roughly 3.5%. The record originates from a study of neoadjuvant anti-PD-1 for oral cavity cancer. Study-wide background: Nivolumab at 3 mg/kg was mostly given biweekly, three to four doses, pre-surgery. Patients without progression received a fourth nivolumab dose around day 43, then surgical resection on days 50-56. Study-level points and caveats: Non-responders to neoadjuvant nivolumab had significantly more clonal PBMC T cells than responders.

As for time point: after neoadjuvant nivolumab, at surgical resection. Patients had HPV-negative, locally advanced oral cavity squamous cell carcinoma. This CDR3 is built from 16 residues. Germline loops: CDR1 SGHTA, CDR2 FQGTGA. V was pared by 5 bases and J by 2 bases, with 15 bases between. The starting material was PBMCs, obtained after nivolumab (anti-PD-1) treatment. The chain is built from TRBV7-3 and TRBJ2-2, with D maybe TRBD2 (6 bases). The sequence was collected from a person aged 35-79 years with oral cavity squamous cell carcinoma. Written as DNA, the CDR3 is TGTGCCAGCAGCCCCGGTTCCGGGGGAAACACCGGGGAGCTGTTTTTT. Its protein product is CASSPGSGGNTGELFF.